The 20 T cell receptor beta chains presented below share a single source sample, sequenced in a study of regulatory T cells in long-lasting Graves disease. The authors built TCR beta libraries using iRepertoire HTBI primers and Arm-PCR of CDR3 regions. TCRdb redid the calling of the multiplex PCR reads with MiXCR, one entry per CDR3 protein. The sample contains some 460,000 distinct CDR3 sequences, under 20% of which appear only once. Time point meaning: newly diagnosed GD, antithyroid drugs for less than 3 months. PBMCs were the source of the RNA used for TCR sequencing. These data also formed part of another study, on T cells in Graves' hyperthyroidism and ophthalmopathy.

Source: peripheral blood mononuclear cells (PBMCs), taken at new diagnosis, from a patient treated with antithyroid drugs. These receptor sequences come from a man aged 35 to 55 with Graves disease.

The J gene is TRBJ1-2, the V gene TRBV12-3 or TRBV12-4, with 9 bases fitting TRBD1. V dropped 7 bases and J dropped 2; count of bases not matched to a gene: 5. The CDR3 spans 14 residues. The CDR3, as DNA: TGTGCCAGCACCCCGGGACAGGGCAACTATGGCTACACCTTC. It specifies CASTPGQGNYGYTF.

The DNA of the CDR3 is TGTGCCAGCAGCTTAAAGATAGCGGGAGCGGCATCCGGGGAGCTGTTTTTT. It specifies CASSLKIAGAASGELFF. J is TRBJ2-2 and V is TRBV7-3; 9 nucleotides line up with TRBD2. Trimming at V came to 1 base and at J to 6 bases, leaving 9 bases not matched to a gene. CDR1 is SGHTA and CDR2 is FQGTGA in the germline V gene. The CDR3 is 17 amino acids.

The chain employs TRBV12-3 or TRBV12-4 and TRBJ2-7, with D perhaps given as TRBD1 or TRBD2 (5 bases each). V was cut by 4 bases and J by 2 bases, with 9 bases left in between. The CDR3 is 13 residues long. The CDR3 nucleotides read TGTGCCAGCAGTTGGGACGGCGCCTACGAGCAGTACTTC. It codes for CASSWDGAYEQYF.

This clonotype was found many times. The V call is TRBV20-1, the J call TRBJ1-4; 10 bases fit TRBD1. V lost 5 bases and J lost 8; bases outside the gene matches: 8. Germline lookup yields CDR1 DFQATT and CDR2 SNEGSKA (reference sequence). This CDR3 has 14 amino acids. The DNA for the CDR3 is TGCAGTGCTTTGTCCGGGACAGGGGAAGAAAAACTGTTTTTT. Translation gives CSALSGTGEEKLFF.

Remarks on this clonotype: Relative to the germline gene, one junction end is altered; a read error may explain this. The rearrangement links TRBV28 to TRBJ2-2, with D perhaps matching TRBD1 or TRBD2 (6 bases each). Per germline, CDR1 MDHEN and CDR2 SYDVKM. The CDR3 totals 15 residues. CDR3 nucleotides: TGTGCCAGCAGTTTATTGGACAGATACACCGGGGGGCTGTTTTTT. Encoded protein: CASSLLDRYTGGLFF.

This chain uses TRBV15 with TRBJ1-3, with D unclear. The germline CDR1 and CDR2 sequences are LNHNV and YYDKDF (reference sequence). CDR3 length equals 15 residues. Deletions cut 9 bases from V and 4 bases from J, with 19 bases between. The CDR3 DNA reads as TGTGCCACTAGGGAAGGCTCGGGGAACGGAAACACCATATATTTT. Translating it yields CATREGSGNGNTIYF. The variable domain in full, with the rest retrieved from reference TRBV15 and TRBJ1-3, is DAMVIQNPRYQVTQFGKPVTLSCSQTLNHNVMYWYQQKSSQAPKLLFHYYDKDFNNEADTPDNFQSRRPNTSFCFLDIRSPGLGDTAMYLCATREGSGNGNTIYFGEGSWLTVV.

This clonotype was picked up many times. The chain couples TRBV2 to TRBJ2-1; 7 bases map to TRBD2. Germline values: CDR1 SNHLY, CDR2 FYNNEI. Losses at the gene ends were 4 bases for V and 9 bases for J; bases not matched to a gene: 9. There are 14 residues in the CDR3. Written as DNA, the CDR3 is TGTGCCAGCAGTGGGACTAGTTCCGGGGCTGAGCAGTTCTTC. It codes for CASSGTSSGAEQFF.

This clonotype was recorded at least ten times. The chain links TRBV28 to TRBJ2-7; D is ambiguous. Looked up from germline, CDR1 is MDHEN and CDR2 is SYDVKM. V lost 7 bases to trimming and J lost 0 bases, with 13 bases between them. This CDR3 is 14 amino acids long. CDR3 DNA sequence: TGTGCCAGCATTGAAAGCCCGGTCTCCTACGAGCAGTACTTC. Translating gives CASIESPVSYEQYF.

The V call is TRBV11-3, the J call TRBJ2-7, with 7 bases matching TRBD2. Germline V CDR1 and CDR2: SGHNT, YENEEA. V trimming: 6 bases; J trimming: 2 bases; junction bases outside the gene matches: 13. The CDR3 covers 16 residues. CDR3 bases: TGTGCCAGCAGACTCCCGAGGGACTACCCCCCCTACGAGCAGTACTTC. This gives the protein CASRLPRDYPPYEQYF.

This clonotype was counted many times. V and J are TRBV2 and TRBJ1-6; D is possibly TRBD1 (5 bases). The CDR3 has 16 residues. The V and J ends lost 4 bases and 9 bases respectively, with 19 bases between them. Germline V gene lookup returns CDR1 SNHLY and CDR2 FYNNEI. As DNA, the CDR3 is TGTGCCAGCAGTGTCCCCCGGGGACCAGCGAGTTCACCCCTCCACTTT. This gives the protein CASSVPRGPASSPLHF.

This clonotype was seen repeatedly, ten times or more. The CDR3 nucleotides read TGCGCCAGCAGCACTGGGGGGGGTTCCTACAATGAGCAGTTCTTC. Translated: CASSTGGGSYNEQFF. The chain employs TRBV5-1 and TRBJ2-1, with TRBD2 matching 7 bases. The V segment lost 4 bases and the J segment 1 base; nucleotides outside the gene matches: 5. CDR3 size: 15 residues. In germline, CDR1 is SGHRS, CDR2 YFSETQ.

This clonotype occurred many times. This chain links TRBV3-1 with TRBJ2-7, with 11 bases that match TRBD2. This CDR3 contains 15 residues. CDR1 and CDR2 from the germline V gene are LGHDT and YNNKEL (reference sequence). J lost 4 bases, V lost 4 bases, and 6 bases had no gene match. CDR3: CASSRSGTSGYEQYF. CDR3 coding DNA: TGTGCCAGCAGCCGATCCGGGACTAGCGGATACGAGCAGTACTTC.

This clonotype was seen only a few times. The genes are TRBV20-1 and TRBJ1-5, with D possibly TRBD1 on 5 matching bases. Per the germline V gene, CDR1 is DFQATT and CDR2 is SNEGSKA (reference sequence). The CDR3 totals 15 residues. Trimming took 1 base from V and 7 from J, leaving 17 bases between them. CDR3 bases: TGCAGTGCTAGAGTTGGGGGTTCTACGGGGCAGCCCCAGCATTTT. Protein product: CSARVGGSTGQPQHF.

This clonotype has at least ten counts. The chain carries TRBV7-2 and TRBJ2-1; TRBD2 agrees at 9 bases. Germline V gives CDR1 SGHTA, CDR2 FQGNSA. CDR3 size: 17 residues. With V trimmed by 1 base and J by 0 bases, 4 bases remained unmatched. In DNA, the CDR3 is TGTGCCAGCAGCTTAGGGAGCGGGAGGAGCTCCTACAATGAGCAGTTCTTC. This gives the protein CASSLGSGRSSYNEQFF.

This clonotype showed up just a few times. V and J are TRBV15 and TRBJ2-1, with TRBD1 identical over 11 bases. This CDR3 comprises 13 residues. V lost 7 bases, J lost 6 bases, and 2 bases stayed unmatched. Germline CDR1 reads LNHNV; CDR2 reads YYDKDF (reference sequence). The CDR3 protein is CATTGTGGNEQFF. The CDR3 DNA is TGTGCCACCACCGGGACAGGGGGCAATGAGCAGTTCTTC.

Turning to this clonotype: A much larger clone lies a single base off, so this may be a read error. This chain joins TRBV30 and TRBJ1-2, with D possibly being TRBD1 (5 bases). Trimming pared 1 base from V and 3 bases from J, leaving 9 bases between. The V gene's germline CDR1 is GTSNPN and CDR2 SVGIG (reference sequence). The CDR3 sequence is 13 residues long. Written as DNA, the CDR3 is TGTGCCTGGAGTGGGCAGGGCTACTATGGCTACACCTTC. Its translation: CAWSGQGYYGYTF. The full variable domain, completed using reference TRBV30 and TRBJ1-2, is SQTIHQWPATLVQPVGSPLSLECTVEGTSNPNLYWYRQAAGRGLQLLFYSVGIGQISSEVPQNLSASRPQDRQFILSSKKLLLSDSGFYLCAWSGQGYYGYTFGSGTRLTVV.

This clonotype is a singleton in its sample. This sequence is one base from a far larger clone and is likely a read error. The CDR3 sequence is CASSEVRLAPYEQFF. Written as DNA, the CDR3 is TGTGCCAGCAGTGAAGTACGGCTGGCGCCCTACGAGCAGTTCTTC. The rearrangement links TRBV7-9 to TRBJ2-1; D gene ambiguous. The germline V and J ends were trimmed by 6 bases and 10 bases, with 22 bases remaining between them. Per the germline V gene, CDR1 is SEHNR and CDR2 is FQNEAQ (reference sequence). This CDR3 is 15 amino acids long.

This clonotype occurred once. This may arise from a read error, as a much more abundant clone is one base away. The chain uses TRBV20-1 and TRBJ2-3; the match to TRBD2 covers 8 bases. The J call is in doubt because the DNA end fits TRBJ2-7 better. The CDR3 contains 13 residues. CDR1 and CDR2 from the germline V gene are DFQATT and SNEGSKA (reference sequence). The CDR3 nucleotides are TGCAGTACTAGGCCGGGAGGGCCGTACGAGCAGTACTTC. Translated: CSTRPGGPYEQYF.

This clonotype was detected many times. V and J are TRBV18 and TRBJ1-1, with D unresolved. This CDR3 is 14 amino acids long. Germline V gene data show CDR1 as KGHSH and CDR2 as LQKENI. The ends were cut back, 3 bases at V and 5 bases at J, with 13 bases in the middle. CDR3 coding DNA: TGTGCCAGCTCACCCTATCCGGCCCGGACTGAAGCTTTCTTT. Translating it yields CASSPYPARTEAFF.

This clonotype was seen a handful of times. The chain employs TRBV27 and TRBJ1-1; D is unresolved. The CDR3 length is 14 residues. Germline CDR1 reads MNHEY; CDR2 reads SMNVEV (reference sequence). Trimming took off 4 bases at V and 0 bases at J, with 9 bases between the two ends. CDR3: CASSSSIMNTEAFF. The CDR3, as DNA: TGTGCCAGCAGTTCCAGCATTATGAACACTGAAGCTTTCTTT.